The entry that follows covers one T cell receptor (beta chain) sequence. These data belong to a study of cytomegalovirus exposure and HLA in healthy donors. The J segment lost 7 bases and the V segment lost 3 bases, leaving 4 bases of the junction unmatched. This CDR3 has 12 amino acids. Per germline, CDR1 SGDLS and CDR2 YYNGEE. Primers: 60 Vbeta forward and 13 Jbeta reverse. Sequencing was performed with immunoSEQ multiplex PCR; in TCRdb, only in-frame clones are kept and a portion is missing. The sample includes about 94,000 clones, about 80% seen only once; the top ten take approximately 0.8%. The V call is TRBV9, the J call TRBJ2-7; 7 bases map to TRBD1. Sequencing used PBMCs. This clonotype was sampled from an older woman in good health and CMV-seronegative. This CDR3 reads CASSAQGSEQYF. The DNA for the CDR3 is TGTGCCAGCAGCGCACAGGGGAGTGAGCAGTACTTC. Based on the CDR3 plus reference TRBV9 and TRBJ2-7, the full variable domain is DSGVTQTPKHLITATGQRVTLRCSPRSGDLSVYWYQQSLDQGLQFLIQYYNGEERAKGNILERFSAQQFPDLHSELNLSSLELGDSALYFCASSAQGSEQYFGPGTRLTVT.